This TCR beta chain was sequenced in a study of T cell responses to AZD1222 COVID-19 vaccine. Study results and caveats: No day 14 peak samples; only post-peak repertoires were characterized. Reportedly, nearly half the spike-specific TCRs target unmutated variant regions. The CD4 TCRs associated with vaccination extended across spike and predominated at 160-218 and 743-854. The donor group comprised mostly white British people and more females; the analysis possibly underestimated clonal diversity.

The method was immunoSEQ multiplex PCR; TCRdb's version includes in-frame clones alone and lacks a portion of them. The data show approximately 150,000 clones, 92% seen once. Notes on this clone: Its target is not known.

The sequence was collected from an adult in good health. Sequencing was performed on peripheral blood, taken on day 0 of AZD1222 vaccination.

The chain's CDR3 is CASSPRAGGTEAFF. CDR3 nucleotides: TGTGCCAGCAGCCCCCGGGCAGGGGGCACTGAAGCTTTCTTT. The rearrangement links TRBV7-3 to TRBJ1-1; 7 positions agree with TRBD1. Germline CDR1 and CDR2: SGHTA and FQGTGA. With V trimmed by 5 bases and J by 4 bases, 7 bases remained unmatched. The length of the CDR3 is 14 residues.